Each of the 10 T cell receptor beta chains below was sequenced from the same sample in a study of blood T cells in healthy people across ages. Using a J-beta primer mix together with a sample-barcoded 5' primer, a second PCR was run for about 6 to 12 cycles. One entry per CDR3 protein, called by TCRdb with MiXCR from the 5' RACE reads. The sample lists some 930,000 distinct CDR3 sequences; around 29% were seen once. These same data were also listed under a study on T cells of mothers and their children.

What was sequenced was blood. These receptors were obtained from a woman in her thirties or forties in good health.

In its sample, this clonotype was seen a few times. This rearrangement joins TRBV7-9 to TRBJ2-7; 7 bases are shared with TRBD1. Germline V gene data show CDR1 as SEHNR and CDR2 as FQNEAQ (reference sequence). J was trimmed by 6 bases and V by 5 bases; bases with no gene match: 7. The CDR3 runs 13 residues. This CDR3 reads CASSKDRPGEQYF. CDR3 sequence (DNA): TGTGCCAGCAGCAAGGACAGGCCGGGCGAGCAGTACTTC.

J is TRBJ1-2 and V is TRBV5-1; maybe TRBD1 (6 bases). CDR1 and CDR2 from the germline V gene are SGHRS and YFSETQ. This CDR3 contains 16 residues. Trimming left V 0 bases short and J 5 bases short, with 17 bases between. Here the CDR3 reads CASSLENGQQLYGYTF. The CDR3 DNA reads as TGCGCCAGCAGCTTGGAAAACGGACAGCAGCTTTATGGCTACACCTTC.

The chain uses TRBV4-3 and TRBJ2-5; TRBD1 agrees at 9 bases. Germline loops: CDR1 LGHNA, CDR2 YSLEER. Losses at the gene ends were 4 bases for V and 1 base for J; bases not matched to a gene: 16. This CDR3 contains 19 residues. The CDR3 sequence is CASSRLTRPGQGFQETQYF. Here the CDR3 DNA reads TGCGCCAGCAGCCGGCTTACGAGGCCGGGACAGGGTTTCCAAGAGACCCAGTACTTC.

A few counts support this clonotype. The chain is built from TRBV6-2 or TRBV6-3 and TRBJ2-1; 8 bases are shared with TRBD1. After removal of 5 bases from V and 14 bases from J, the junction contained 5 bases not matched to a gene. Per germline, CDR1 MNHEY and CDR2 SVGEGT. The CDR3 spans 11 residues. The CDR3 reads CASSDGQGEFF. The CDR3 nucleotides are TGTGCCAGCAGTGACGGACAGGGTGAGTTCTTC.

This clonotype showed up many times. The chain joins TRBV20-1 to TRBJ1-2; D is unclear. Germline-derived CDR1 and CDR2 are DFQATT and SNEGSKA (reference sequence). Trimming left V 6 bases short and J 4 bases short, with 18 bases between. This CDR3 spans 14 amino acids. The CDR3 sequence: CSAPKVQDFYGYTF. Here the CDR3 DNA reads TGCAGTGCCCCAAAGGTCCAGGACTTCTATGGCTACACCTTC.

The rearrangement joins TRBV12-3 or TRBV12-4 to TRBJ1-5; the match to TRBD1 covers 9 bases. Trimming removed 5 bases from V and 7 bases from J; junction bases left unmatched: 6. The CDR3 spans 14 residues. CDR3 nucleotides: TGTGCCAGCAGTACAGGGGGCTGGGGCCAGCCCCAGCATTTT. It specifies CASSTGGWGQPQHF.

The V and J genes are TRBV7-2 and TRBJ2-1, with a tentative D call TRBD1 (6 bases). Germline assignment: CDR1 SGHTA and CDR2 FQGNSA. The CDR3 consists of 15 residues. V lost 5 bases and J 0 bases, leaving 11 bases between the germline ends. CDR3 DNA: TGTGCCAGCAGCCGAGGGGGTCGCTCCTACAATGAGCAGTTCTTC. It yields the protein CASSRGGRSYNEQFF.

The genes are TRBV10-3 and TRBJ2-3, with 9 positions matching TRBD1. Germline assignment: CDR1 ENHRY and CDR2 SYGVKD. The CDR3 consists of 15 residues. V lost 4 bases, J lost 0 bases, and 2 bases stayed unmatched. CDR3 sequence: CAISAGQGSTDTQYF. In nucleotides, the CDR3 is TGTGCCATCAGTGCGGGACAGGGTAGCACAGATACGCAGTATTTT.

Worth noting for this clonotype: At one boundary the junction diverges from the germline segment, which might be a read error. V gene TRBV24-1 combines with J gene TRBJ2-5, with 12 positions matching TRBD1. This CDR3 is 15 amino acids long. Germline V gives CDR1 KGHDR, CDR2 SFDVKD. CDR3 sequence reads: CATSFGGTGGNEQYF. DNA for the CDR3: TGCGCCACCAGTTTCGGCGGGACAGGGGGCAATGAGCAGTACTTC.

The J gene is TRBJ1-4, the V gene TRBV5-1, with D possibly being TRBD1 (6 bases). Trimming shortened V by 4 bases and J by 8 bases, and 15 bases separated the two germline ends. Per the germline V gene, CDR1 is SGHRS and CDR2 is YFSETQ. The CDR3 consists of 14 residues. The CDR3: CASSATGTKEKLFF. The CDR3 DNA reads as TGCGCCAGCAGCGCTACCGGGACAAAAGAAAAACTGTTTTTT.